The TCR beta chain under discussion was sequenced for a study of T cell responses to AZD1222 COVID-19 vaccine. Findings and caveats of the study: Receipt of two AZD1222 doses was followed by a rise in Spike-specific TCR breadth and depth. Unmutated regions of variants are reportedly targeted by nearly half of spike-specific TCRs. Scientists sampled the repertoires only once the peak T cell response had passed. Baseline antibody screening turned up just six or seven seropositive AZD1222 recipients.

The ends were cut back, 5 bases at V and 8 bases at J, with 21 bases in the middle. The germline V gene encodes CDR1 SGHVS and CDR2 FNYEAQ. This CDR3 has 16 amino acids. Concerning this clone: Its antigen is unknown.

Generated by immunoSEQ multiplex PCR, the TCRdb table keeps only in-frame clones and is missing some. Among some 100,000 clones listed, nearly 90% were seen once. The source is an adult in good health. Sequencing used peripheral blood, obtained on day 0 of MenACWY control vaccination. This chain links TRBV7-6 with TRBJ1-4, with D possibly TRBD1 on 6 matching bases. CDR3 DNA: TGTGCCAGCAGCCCAGGCCTCAGGGGTTCGGGGGAAAAACTGTTTTTT. This translates into CASSPGLRGSGEKLFF.